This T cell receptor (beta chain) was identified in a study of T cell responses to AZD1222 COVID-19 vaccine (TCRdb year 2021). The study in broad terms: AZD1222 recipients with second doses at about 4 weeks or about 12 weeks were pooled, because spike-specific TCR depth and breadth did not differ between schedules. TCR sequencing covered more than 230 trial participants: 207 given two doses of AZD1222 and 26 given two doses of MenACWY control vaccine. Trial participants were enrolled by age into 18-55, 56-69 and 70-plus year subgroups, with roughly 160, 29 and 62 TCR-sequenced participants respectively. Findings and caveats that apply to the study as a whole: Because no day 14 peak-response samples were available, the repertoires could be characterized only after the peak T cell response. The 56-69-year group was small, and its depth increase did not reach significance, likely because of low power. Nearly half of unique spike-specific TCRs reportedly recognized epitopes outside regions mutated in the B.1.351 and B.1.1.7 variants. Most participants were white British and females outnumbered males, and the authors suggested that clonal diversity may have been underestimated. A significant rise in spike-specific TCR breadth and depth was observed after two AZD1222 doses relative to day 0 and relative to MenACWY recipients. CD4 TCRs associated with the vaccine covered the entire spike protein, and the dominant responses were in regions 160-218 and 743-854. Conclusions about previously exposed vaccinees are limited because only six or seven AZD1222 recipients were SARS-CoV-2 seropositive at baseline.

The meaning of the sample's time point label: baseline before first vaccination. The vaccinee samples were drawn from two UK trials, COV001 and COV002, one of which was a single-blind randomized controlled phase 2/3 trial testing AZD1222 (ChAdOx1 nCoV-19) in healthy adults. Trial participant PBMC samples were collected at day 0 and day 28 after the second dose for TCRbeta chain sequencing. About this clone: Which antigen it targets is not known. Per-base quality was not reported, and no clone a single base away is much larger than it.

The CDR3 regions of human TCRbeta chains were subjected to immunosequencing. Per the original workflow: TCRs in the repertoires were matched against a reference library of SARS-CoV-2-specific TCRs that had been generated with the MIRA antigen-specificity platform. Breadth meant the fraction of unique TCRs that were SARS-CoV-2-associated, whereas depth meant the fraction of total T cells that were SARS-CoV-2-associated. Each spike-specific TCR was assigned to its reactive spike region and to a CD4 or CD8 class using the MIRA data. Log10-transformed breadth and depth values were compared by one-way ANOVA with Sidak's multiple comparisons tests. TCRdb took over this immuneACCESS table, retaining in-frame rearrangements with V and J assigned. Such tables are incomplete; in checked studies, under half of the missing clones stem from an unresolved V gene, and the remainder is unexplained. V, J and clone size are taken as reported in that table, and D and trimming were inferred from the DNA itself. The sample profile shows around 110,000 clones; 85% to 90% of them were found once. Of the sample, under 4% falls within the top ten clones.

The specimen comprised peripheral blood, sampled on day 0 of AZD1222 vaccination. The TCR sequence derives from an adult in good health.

The DNA sequence reads TGCGCCAGCAGCCAGGGAGTTGGGAACACTGAAGCTTTCTTT. Its amino acids are CASSQGVGNTEAFF. The rearranged segments are TRBV4-1 and TRBJ1-1; no D segment can be confidently identified. CDR1 and CDR2 are drawn from the germline V gene: MGHRA, YSYEKL. The V and J ends are trimmed by 3 bases and 1 base, leaving 9 bases between them. There are 14 amino acids in the CDR3, from cysteine to phenylalanine inclusive. Just the 42-base CDR3 DNA is kept, in frame starting at base 1.